Shown below are 20 T cell receptor beta chains from a single sample sequenced in a study of blood T cell repertoires in COVID-19. Clones were sequenced by immunoSEQ multiplex PCR, and TCRdb holds only the in-frame ones, with some missing. The sample shows about 92,000 clones, around 85% of them seen only once. The sequencing input was peripheral blood. All receptors come from a man older than 75 with acute or convalescent COVID-19.

The rearrangement joins TRBV7-9 to TRBJ2-7; D assignment may be TRBD1 or TRBD2 (6 bases each). The CDR3 extends over 14 amino acids. The germline V and J ends were trimmed by 5 bases and 2 bases, with 13 bases remaining between them. Germline V CDR1 and CDR2: SEHNR, FQNEAQ (reference sequence). CDR3: CASSRGAETYEQYF. DNA for the CDR3: TGTGCCAGCAGCAGGGGGGCAGAGACCTACGAGCAGTACTTC.

J is TRBJ1-1 and V is TRBV9, with 9 bases fitting TRBD1. V shed 3 bases, J shed 1 base, and the junction held 1 base outside the gene matches. The CDR3 consists of 14 residues. Germline-derived CDR1 and CDR2 are SGDLS and YYNGEE. Here the CDR3 DNA reads TGTGCCAGCAGCGCGGGACAGGGGAACACTGAAGCTTTCTTT. As protein: CASSAGQGNTEAFF. The whole variable domain, remainder taken from reference TRBV9 and TRBJ1-1, is DSGVTQTPKHLITATGQRVTLRCSPRSGDLSVYWYQQSLDQGLQFLIQYYNGEERAKGNILERFSAQQFPDLHSELNLSSLELGDSALYFCASSAGQGNTEAFFGQGTRLTVV.

The J gene is TRBJ1-5, the V gene TRBV29-1; TRBD1 is a possible D gene (6 bases). Trimming left V 6 bases short and J 4 bases short, with 10 bases between. The CDR3 has 12 residues. Per germline, CDR1 SQVTM and CDR2 ANQGSEA. CDR3 DNA: TGCAGCGTAGCTACAGGGAATCAGCCCCAGCATTTT. The encoded protein is CSVATGNQPQHF.

The chain combines TRBV14 with TRBJ1-1; D unresolved. Germline CDR1 SGHDN, CDR2 FVKESK. Trimming pared 0 bases from V and 4 bases from J, leaving 6 bases between. The CDR3 is made up of 13 amino acids. The CDR3 DNA reads TGTGCCAGCAGCCAAGATCACTTCACTGAAGCTTTCTTT. Translated, it gives CASSQDHFTEAFF.

The chain couples TRBV5-4 to TRBJ1-6, with D tentatively TRBD1 (6 bases). Trimming cost V 0 bases and J 0 bases, with 19 bases left between them. Per the germline V gene, CDR1 is SGHNT and CDR2 is YYREEE (reference sequence). This CDR3 region has 20 residues. The CDR3 sequence is CASSLAGGLGISSYNSPLHF. Here the CDR3 DNA reads TGTGCCAGCAGCTTGGCCGGGGGGCTGGGAATCAGCTCCTATAATTCACCCCTCCACTTT. Variable domain in full (rest from reference TRBV5-4 and TRBJ1-6): ETGVTQSPTHLIKTRGQQVTLRCSSQSGHNTVSWYQQALGQGPQFIFQYYREEENGRGNFPPRFSGLQFPNYSSELNVNALELDDSALYLCASSLAGGLGISSYNSPLHFGNGTRLTVT.

The V and J genes are TRBV28 and TRBJ1-1; TRBD1 agrees at 12 bases. The junction had 12 bases not matched to a gene; V was cut back by 2 bases and J by 11 bases. The CDR3 extends over 16 amino acids. The V gene's germline CDR1 is MDHEN and CDR2 SYDVKM. The DNA for the CDR3 is TGTGCCAGCAGTTTAGGGGGACAGGGGGCCACCCTTCTGGCTTTCTTT. This codes for CASSLGGQGATLLAFF.

This chain connects TRBV5-1 to TRBJ2-7, with 12 positions matching TRBD2. The CDR3 runs 16 residues. Germline V lookup: CDR1 SGHRS, CDR2 YFSETQ. The V segment lost 0 bases and the J segment 0 bases; nucleotides outside the gene matches: 1. CDR3 DNA: TGCGCCAGCAGCTTGGGGGGACTAGCGGGCTCCTACGAGCAGTACTTC. Amino acid sequence: CASSLGGLAGSYEQYF.

The V call is TRBV6-5, the J call TRBJ2-7; possibly TRBD2 for D (6 bases). The CDR3 is made up of 14 amino acids. V was clipped by 4 bases and J by 2 bases, with 12 bases between them. Germline CDR1 is MNHEY and CDR2 is SVGAGI. CDR3 coding DNA: TGTGCCAGCAGTTTTAGCGGTCCGGCCTACGAGCAGTACTTC. This translates into CASSFSGPAYEQYF.

The chain couples TRBV11-2 to TRBJ1-1, with 7 bases matching TRBD1. V shed 2 bases, J shed 1 base, and the junction held 10 bases outside the gene matches. This CDR3 has 17 amino acids. Germline V gene sequence: CDR1 SGHAT, CDR2 FQNNGV. As DNA, the CDR3 is TGTGCCAGCAGCTTAAGTAGGACAGGTCGCTCGAACACTGAAGCTTTCTTT. Encoded protein: CASSLSRTGRSNTEAFF.

The CDR3 nucleotides read TGTGCCAGTAGTATAGGAACACGCTTTAACACTGAAGCTTTCTTT. Amino acids: CASSIGTRFNTEAFF. The rearrangement links TRBV19 to TRBJ1-1, with D uncertain. Germline CDR1 is LNHDA and CDR2 is SQIVND (reference sequence). Trimming pared 1 base from V and 2 bases from J, leaving 11 bases between. This CDR3 region has 15 residues.

A few counts support this clone. The chain employs TRBV11-1 and TRBJ2-7; D remains ambiguous. The CDR3 totals 12 residues. The germline V and J ends were trimmed by 3 bases and 3 bases, with 6 bases remaining between them. CDR1 is SGHAT, CDR2 FQDESV, per germline (reference sequence). The CDR3: CASSLESYEQYF. The CDR3 DNA sequence: TGTGCCAGCAGCTTGGAGAGCTACGAGCAGTACTTC.

This clone was recorded only once. V usage is TRBV29-1 and J usage is TRBJ2-2, with D maybe TRBD1 (5 bases). V was pared by 4 bases and J by 1 base, with 7 bases between. The CDR3 is made up of 13 amino acids. Germline CDR1 and CDR2: SQVTM and ANQGSEA. The CDR3 DNA reads TGCAGCGTTGGGACAAAGAACACCGGGGAGCTGTTTTTT. It encodes CSVGTKNTGELFF.

V and J are TRBV28 and TRBJ2-1; TRBD2 aligns across 9 bases. The length of the CDR3 is 16 residues. Trimming took 6 bases from V and 0 from J; bases not matched to a gene: 6. Germline CDR1 and CDR2: MDHEN and SYDVKM. The CDR3 sequence: CASRGLAASSYNEQFF. CDR3 sequence (DNA): TGTGCCAGCAGGGGACTAGCCGCGAGCTCCTACAATGAGCAGTTCTTC.

The chain is built from TRBV30 and TRBJ1-1, with D uncertain. The CDR3 sequence is 11 residues long. Germline V gene data show CDR1 as GTSNPN and CDR2 as SVGIG (reference sequence). V was clipped by 7 bases and J by 0 bases, with 6 bases between them. This CDR3 reads CALAVNTEAFF. CDR3 in DNA: TGTGCCTTAGCTGTGAACACTGAAGCTTTCTTT.

The gene calls are TRBV28 and TRBJ2-7; 8 bases match TRBD1. Germline V lookup: CDR1 MDHEN, CDR2 SYDVKM. There are 14 residues in the CDR3. The J segment lost 0 bases and the V segment lost 8 bases, leaving 6 bases of the junction unmatched. The CDR3 bases are TGTGCCAGCGGATTGGGACAGGCCTCCTACGAGCAGTACTTC. Translated: CASGLGQASYEQYF.

This rearrangement joins TRBV19 to TRBJ2-5; TRBD1 matches at 7 bases. Losses at the gene ends were 8 bases for V and 7 bases for J; bases not matched to a gene: 13. Germline V gene lookup returns CDR1 LNHDA and CDR2 SQIVND (reference sequence). This CDR3 is built from 14 residues. DNA of the CDR3: TGTGCCAGTTCTCACAGGGGACAAAGTGGGACCCAGTACTTC. Amino acid sequence: CASSHRGQSGTQYF.

This clone appeared once. The chain couples TRBV5-1 to TRBJ2-3; D might be TRBD1 (6 bases). Germline CDR1 reads SGHRS; CDR2 reads YFSETQ. The CDR3 covers 16 residues. V dropped 0 bases and J dropped 2 bases, with 13 bases sitting between them. This CDR3 is CASSLADRQNTDTQYF. Here the CDR3 DNA reads TGCGCCAGCAGCTTGGCCGACAGGCAGAACACAGATACGCAGTATTTT.

The sample holds one count of this clone. The chain joins TRBV28 to TRBJ2-3, with TRBD2 matching 9 bases. The CDR3 has 15 amino acids. Germline loops: CDR1 MDHEN, CDR2 SYDVKM. V trimming: 6 bases; J trimming: 0 bases; junction bases outside the gene matches: 4. The CDR3, as DNA: TGTGCCAGCAGAAATAGCGGGGGAAGCACAGATACGCAGTATTTT. Translated: CASRNSGGSTDTQYF.

The genes are TRBV21-1 and TRBJ2-5; no DNA check was done on the table's D call, TRBD2. TRBV21-1 is labeled a pseudogene. This CDR3 region has 16 residues. DNA for the CDR3: TGTGCCAGCAGCGAACCTAGCGGGAGGACCCAAGAGACCCAGTACTTC. This encodes CASSEPSGRTQETQYF.

The J gene is TRBJ2-1, the V gene TRBV6-6; TRBD1 aligns across 8 bases. Germline CDR1 and CDR2: MNHNY and SVGAGI (reference sequence). Trimming at V came to 6 bases and at J to 6 bases, leaving 16 bases not matched to a gene. The CDR3 contains 17 residues. CDR3 protein: CASSRPGHQGAGNEQFF. CDR3 nucleotide sequence: TGTGCCAGCAGCCGACCGGGACATCAGGGGGCGGGCAATGAGCAGTTCTTC.